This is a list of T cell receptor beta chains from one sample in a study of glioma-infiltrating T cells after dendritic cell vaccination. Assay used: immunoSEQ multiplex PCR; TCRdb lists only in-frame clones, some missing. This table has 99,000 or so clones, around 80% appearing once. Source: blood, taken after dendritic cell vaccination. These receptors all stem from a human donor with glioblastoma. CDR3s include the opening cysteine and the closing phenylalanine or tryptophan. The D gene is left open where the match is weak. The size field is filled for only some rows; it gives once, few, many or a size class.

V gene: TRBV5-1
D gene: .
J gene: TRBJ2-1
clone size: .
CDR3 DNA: TGCGCCAGCAGCTCTCTAGGGGATGAGCAGTTCTTC
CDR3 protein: CASSSLGDEQFF

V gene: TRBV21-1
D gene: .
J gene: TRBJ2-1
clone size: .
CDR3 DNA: TGTGCCAGCAGCTCACGACGAGGGGACAGGACCTATGAGCAGTTCTTC
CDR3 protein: CASSSRRGDRTYEQFF

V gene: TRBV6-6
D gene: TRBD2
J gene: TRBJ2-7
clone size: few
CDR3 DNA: TGTGCCAGCAGTTACGCTGGGGGGGGCGAGCAGTACTTC
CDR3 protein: CASSYAGGGEQYF

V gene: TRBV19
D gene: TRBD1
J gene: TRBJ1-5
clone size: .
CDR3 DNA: TGTGCCAGTAGCTCGGGACAGGGGAGGTATCAGCCCCAGCATTTT
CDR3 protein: CASSSGQGRYQPQHF

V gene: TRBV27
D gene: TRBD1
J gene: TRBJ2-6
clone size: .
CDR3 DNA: TGTGCCAGCAGTTCCTTAACCGGGACAGGGGGATATGGGGCCAACGTCCTGACTTTC
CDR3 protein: CASSSLTGTGGYGANVLTF

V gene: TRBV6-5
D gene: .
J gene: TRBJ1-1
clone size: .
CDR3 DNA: TGTGCCAGCAGTTATTCGACAGGATTTCTGGAAGCTTTCTTT
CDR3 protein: CASSYSTGFLEAFF

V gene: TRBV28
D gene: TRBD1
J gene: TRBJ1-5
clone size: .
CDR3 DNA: TGTGCCAGCAGTTTATGGACAGGGGGCATGGGAGGGAATCAGCCCCAGCATTTT
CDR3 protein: CASSLWTGGMGGNQPQHF

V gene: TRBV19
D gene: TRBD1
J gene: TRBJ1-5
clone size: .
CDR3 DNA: TGTGCCAGTACCAGGACAGGGGATAGCAATCAGCCCCAGCATTTT
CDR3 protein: CASTRTGDSNQPQHF

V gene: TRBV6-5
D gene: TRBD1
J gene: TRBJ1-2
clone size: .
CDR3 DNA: TGTGCCAGCAGTGACAGGGGGCGCGGAGGCTACACCTTC
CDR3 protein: CASSDRGRGGYTF

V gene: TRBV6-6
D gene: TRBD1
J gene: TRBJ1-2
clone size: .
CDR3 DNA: TGTGCCAGCGGAGCCAGGGGGCTGGTCTATGGCTACACCTTC
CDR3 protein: CASGARGLVYGYTF

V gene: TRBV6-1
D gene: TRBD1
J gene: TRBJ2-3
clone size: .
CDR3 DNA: TGTGCCAGCAGTGGTAGACAGGGCCCCGCAGATACGCAGTATTTT
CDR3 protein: CASSGRQGPADTQYF

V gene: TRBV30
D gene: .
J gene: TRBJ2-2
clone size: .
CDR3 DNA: TGTGCCTGGAGCCTAGGGTTACAGACAGACCCCGGGGAGCTGTTTTTT
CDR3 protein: CAWSLGLQTDPGELFF

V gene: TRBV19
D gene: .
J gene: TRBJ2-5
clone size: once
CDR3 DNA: TGTGCCAGTAGTATCTTGGCTTCAGAGACCCAGTACTTC
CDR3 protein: CASSILASETQYF

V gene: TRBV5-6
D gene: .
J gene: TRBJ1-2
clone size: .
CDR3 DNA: TGTGCCAGCAGCTTGACAGGCGCAAACTATGGCTACACCTTC
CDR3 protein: CASSLTGANYGYTF

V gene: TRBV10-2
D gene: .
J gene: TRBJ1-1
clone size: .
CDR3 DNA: TGCGCCAGCAGTGAGTCTGGTTGGAAGGGGGCTTTCTTT
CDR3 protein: CASSESGWKGAFF

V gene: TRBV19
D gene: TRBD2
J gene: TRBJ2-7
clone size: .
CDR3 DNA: TGTGCCAGTAGTATTAGGAAGGACGGCGGGGGGCCTGAGCAGTACTTC
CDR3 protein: CASSIRKDGGGPEQYF

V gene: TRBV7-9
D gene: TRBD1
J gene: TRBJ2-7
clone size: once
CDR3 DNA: TGTGCCAGCAGCCCGAGCCTGACAGGGGGCAATTACGAGCAGTACTTC
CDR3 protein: CASSPSLTGGNYEQYF

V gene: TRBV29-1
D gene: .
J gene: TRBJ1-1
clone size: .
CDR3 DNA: TGCAGCGTTGAAGACCCACCAGGGACTGAAGCTTTCTTT
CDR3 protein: CSVEDPPGTEAFF

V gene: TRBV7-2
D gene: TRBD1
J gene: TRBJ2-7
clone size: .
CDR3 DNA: TGTGCCAGCAGCCCCCACAGGGGACCCTACGAGCAGTACTTC
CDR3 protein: CASSPHRGPYEQYF

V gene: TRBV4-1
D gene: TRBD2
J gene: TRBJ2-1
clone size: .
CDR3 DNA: TGCGCCAGCAGCCAAGGGCTAGCGGGAGCCTACAATGAGCAGTTCTTC
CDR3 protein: CASSQGLAGAYNEQFF

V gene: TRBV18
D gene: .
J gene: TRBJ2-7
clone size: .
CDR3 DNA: TGTGCCAGCTCTCTACAGGGCTACGAGCAGTACTTC
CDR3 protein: CASSLQGYEQYF

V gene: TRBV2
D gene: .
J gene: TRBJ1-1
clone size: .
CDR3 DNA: TGTGCCAGCAGTCACTTGACAGCAATGAACACTGAAGCTTTCTTT
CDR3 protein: CASSHLTAMNTEAFF

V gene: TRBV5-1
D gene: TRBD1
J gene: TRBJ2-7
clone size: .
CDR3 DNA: TGCGCCAGCAGCCAAACCCCGGACAGGACAATCTACGAGCAGTACTTC
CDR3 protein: CASSQTPDRTIYEQYF

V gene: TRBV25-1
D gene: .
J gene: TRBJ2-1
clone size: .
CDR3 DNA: TGTGCCAGCAGTGAGTTGGGGCGCAGAGGCGATGAGCAGTTCTTC
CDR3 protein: CASSELGRRGDEQFF

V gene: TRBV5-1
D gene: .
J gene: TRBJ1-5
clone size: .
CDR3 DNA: TGCGCCAGCAGCTTGGGTTTGGGCCAGCCCCAGCATTTT
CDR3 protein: CASSLGLGQPQHF

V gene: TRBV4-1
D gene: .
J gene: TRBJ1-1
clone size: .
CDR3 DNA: TGCGCCAGCAGCCAAGTCGGGGGGCTTGGTGAAGCTTTCTTT
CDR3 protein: CASSQVGGLGEAFF

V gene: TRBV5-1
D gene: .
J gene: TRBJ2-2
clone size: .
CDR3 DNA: TGCGCCAGCAGCTTCTTTGTAGGACAGCGATCGAACACCGGGGAGCTGTTTTTT
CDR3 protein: CASSFFVGQRSNTGELFF

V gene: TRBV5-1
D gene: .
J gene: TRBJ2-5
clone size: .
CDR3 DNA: TGCGCCAGCAGCTACGGGGGAACCCAAGAGACCCAGTACTTC
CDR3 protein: CASSYGGTQETQYF

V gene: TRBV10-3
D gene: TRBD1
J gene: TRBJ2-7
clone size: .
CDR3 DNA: TGTGCCATCGGGGGACAGGGGGCGAGTCTGTACTTC
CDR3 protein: CAIGGQGASLYF

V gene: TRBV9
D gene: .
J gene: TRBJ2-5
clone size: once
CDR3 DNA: TGTGCCAGCAGCAGACAGCTGCAAGAGACCCAGTACTTC
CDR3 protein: CASSRQLQETQYF

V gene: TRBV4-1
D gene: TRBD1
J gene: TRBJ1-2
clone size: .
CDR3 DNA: TGCGCCAGCAGCCAAATGGACAGGGGGCAAAGTGGCTACACCTTC
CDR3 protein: CASSQMDRGQSGYTF

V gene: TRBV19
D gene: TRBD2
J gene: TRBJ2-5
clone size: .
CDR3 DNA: TGTGCCAGTAGTATAGGGGCGAGCGGGGGGCCAGAGACCCAGTACTTC
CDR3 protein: CASSIGASGGPETQYF